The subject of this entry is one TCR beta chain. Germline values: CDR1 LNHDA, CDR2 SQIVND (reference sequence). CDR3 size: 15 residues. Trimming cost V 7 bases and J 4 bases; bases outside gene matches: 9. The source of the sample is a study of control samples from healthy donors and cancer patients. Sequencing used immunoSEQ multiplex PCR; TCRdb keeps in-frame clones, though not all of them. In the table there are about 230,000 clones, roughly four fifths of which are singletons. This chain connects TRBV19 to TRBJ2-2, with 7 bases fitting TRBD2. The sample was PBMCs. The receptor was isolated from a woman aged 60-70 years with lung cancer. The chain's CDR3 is CASTTAGRTTGELFF. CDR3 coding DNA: TGTGCCAGTACCACAGCGGGAAGAACCACCGGGGAGCTGTTTTTT.